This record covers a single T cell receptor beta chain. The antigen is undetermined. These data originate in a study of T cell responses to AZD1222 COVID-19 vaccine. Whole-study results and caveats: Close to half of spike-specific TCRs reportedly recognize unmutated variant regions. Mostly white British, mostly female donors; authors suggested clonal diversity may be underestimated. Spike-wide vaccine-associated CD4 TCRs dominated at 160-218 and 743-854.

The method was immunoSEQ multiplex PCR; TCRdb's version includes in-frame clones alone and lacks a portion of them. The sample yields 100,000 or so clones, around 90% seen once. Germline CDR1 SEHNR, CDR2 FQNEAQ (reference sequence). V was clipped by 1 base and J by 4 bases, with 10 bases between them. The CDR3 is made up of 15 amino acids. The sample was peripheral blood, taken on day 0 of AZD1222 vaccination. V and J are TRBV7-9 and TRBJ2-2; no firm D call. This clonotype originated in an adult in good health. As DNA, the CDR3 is TGTGCCAGCAGCTTAGATAGGGCGGTCACCGGGGAGCTGTTTTTT. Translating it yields CASSLDRAVTGELFF.